This T cell receptor beta chain was recovered during a study of blood T cell repertoires in COVID-19. Study-wide background: Nucleic acid was either cDNA or gDNA, and it came from T cells, B-cell-depleted T cells, or PBMCs.

Here immunoSEQ multiplex PCR was the method, and the copy in TCRdb shows in-frame clones only, minus some. Of about 34,000 clones listed, about 90% are singletons. This CDR3 spans 17 amino acids. Germline lookup yields CDR1 SGHRS and CDR2 YFSETQ. V lost 0 bases and J lost 0, with 15 bases in between. Source material: peripheral blood. This clonotype was sampled from a man in his 60s with active COVID-19. The gene calls are TRBV5-1 and TRBJ1-1, with D perhaps matching TRBD1 (6 bases). As DNA, the CDR3 is TGCGCCAGCAGCTTGGGTTTGTGGCAGGGGTTGAACACTGAAGCTTTCTTT. It codes for CASSLGLWQGLNTEAFF.